This T cell receptor (beta chain) emerged from a study of shared T cell receptors in the human thymus. This table comes from immunoSEQ multiplex PCR, and its TCRdb copy is limited to in-frame clones, with some not included. Altogether 640,000 or so clones are present, approximately 89% being singletons, with the ten largest covering roughly 0.0094%. The CDR3 is 15 residues long. The germline V gene encodes CDR1 MDHEN and CDR2 SYDVKM. These data are also associated with another study on human thymus T cells.

This sequence originates from a boy under three years old with a congenital heart defect. Material for sequencing was thymocytes. This rearrangement joins TRBV28 to TRBJ2-5; TRBD2 agrees at 10 bases. The DNA matches TRBJ2-7 better at its end, which makes the J call doubtful. The CDR3: CASRLAGIINYEQYF. The DNA of the CDR3 is TGTGCCAGCAGACTAGCGGGGATCATTAACTACGAGCAGTACTTC.